This TCR beta chain appears in the sequencing data of a study of blood T cell repertoires in COVID-19. About the study: Spain, Italy and the United States supplied samples that represented acute and convalescent COVID-19.

Original handling: How many nucleated cells were present was estimated from reference gene primer amplification. Using immunoSEQ multiplex PCR, the repertoire was profiled, and TCRdb retains in-frame clones only, with some absent. V, J and clone size are taken as reported in that table, and D and trimming were inferred from the DNA itself. The sample comprises under 200,000 clones, about 87% of which are singletons, and nearly 2.5% rests with the top ten. Losses at the gene ends were 4 bases for V and 1 base for J; bases not matched to a gene: 15. This CDR3 has 19 amino acids. Germline CDR1 is MDHEN and CDR2 is SYDVKM.

The genes are TRBV28 and TRBJ2-3; TRBD1 matches at 9 bases. This receptor was identified in a man aged 35-49 years with active or convalescent COVID-19. Sequenced material: peripheral blood. The CDR3 DNA reads as TGTGCCAGCAGTTCCCTTATTCGTTCAACAGGGGGCCGCACAGATACGCAGTATTTT. It codes for CASSSLIRSTGGRTDTQYF.